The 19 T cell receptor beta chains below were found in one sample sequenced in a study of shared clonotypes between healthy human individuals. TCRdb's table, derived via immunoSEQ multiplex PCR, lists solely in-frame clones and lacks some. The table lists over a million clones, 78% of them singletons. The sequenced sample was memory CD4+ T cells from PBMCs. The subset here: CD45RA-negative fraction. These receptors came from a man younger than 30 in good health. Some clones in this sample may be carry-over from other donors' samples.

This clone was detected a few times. The CDR3 is CASRPTGGAGTEAFF. The CDR3 nucleotides are TGTGCCAGCAGACCAACAGGGGGCGCGGGTACTGAAGCTTTCTTT. The gene calls are TRBV5-4 and TRBJ1-1, with 9 bases aligning to TRBD1. The CDR3 runs to 15 residues. The V gene end was trimmed by 5 bases and the J gene end by 5 bases; junction bases not matched to a gene: 10. The V gene's germline CDR1 is SGHNT and CDR2 YYREEE (reference sequence).

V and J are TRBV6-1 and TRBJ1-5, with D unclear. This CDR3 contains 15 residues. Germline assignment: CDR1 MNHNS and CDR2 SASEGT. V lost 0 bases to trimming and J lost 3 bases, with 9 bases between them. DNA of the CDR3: TGTGCCAGCAGTGAAGCTGGGCAGAACAATCAGCCCCAGCATTTT. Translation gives CASSEAGQNNQPQHF.

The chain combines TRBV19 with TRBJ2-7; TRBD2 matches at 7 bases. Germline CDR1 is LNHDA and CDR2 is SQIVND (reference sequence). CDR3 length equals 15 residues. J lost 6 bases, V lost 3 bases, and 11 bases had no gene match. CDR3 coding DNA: TGTGCCAGTAGTATTCTGGCGGGAGTTGTATCCGAGCAGTACTTC. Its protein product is CASSILAGVVSEQYF.

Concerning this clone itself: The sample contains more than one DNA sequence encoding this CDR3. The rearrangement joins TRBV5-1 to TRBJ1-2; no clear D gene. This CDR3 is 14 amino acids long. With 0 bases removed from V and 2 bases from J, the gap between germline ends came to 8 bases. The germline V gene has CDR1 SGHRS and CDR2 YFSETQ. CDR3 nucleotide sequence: TGCGCCAGCAGCTTGGAAGGGCTGAACTATGGCTACACCTTC. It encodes CASSLEGLNYGYTF.

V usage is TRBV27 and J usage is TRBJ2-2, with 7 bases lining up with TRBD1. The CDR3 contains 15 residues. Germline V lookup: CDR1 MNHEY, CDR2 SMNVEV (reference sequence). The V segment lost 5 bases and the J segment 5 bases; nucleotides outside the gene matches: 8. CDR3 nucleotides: TGTGCCAGCAGTCCGCTAAGGGGGCAGACCGGGGAGCTGTTTTTT. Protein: CASSPLRGQTGELFF.

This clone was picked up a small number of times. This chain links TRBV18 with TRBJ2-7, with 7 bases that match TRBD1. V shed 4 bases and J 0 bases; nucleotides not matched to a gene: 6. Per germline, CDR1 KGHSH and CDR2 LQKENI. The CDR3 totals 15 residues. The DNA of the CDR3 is TGTGCCAGCTCACGGGGAGAGGGGGCCTCCTACGAGCAGTACTTC. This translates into CASSRGEGASYEQYF.

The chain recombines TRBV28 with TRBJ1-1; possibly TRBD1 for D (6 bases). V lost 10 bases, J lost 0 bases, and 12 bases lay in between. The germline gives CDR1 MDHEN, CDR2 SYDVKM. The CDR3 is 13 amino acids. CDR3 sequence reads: CATRTALNTEAFF. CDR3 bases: TGTGCCACTAGGACAGCCCTGAACACTGAAGCTTTCTTT.

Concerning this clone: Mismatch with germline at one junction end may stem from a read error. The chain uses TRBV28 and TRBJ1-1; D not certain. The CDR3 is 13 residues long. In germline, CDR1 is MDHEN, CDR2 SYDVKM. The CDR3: CASSFGMMTAAFF. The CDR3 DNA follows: TGTGCCAGCAGTTTTGGCATGATGACTGCAGCTTTCTTT.

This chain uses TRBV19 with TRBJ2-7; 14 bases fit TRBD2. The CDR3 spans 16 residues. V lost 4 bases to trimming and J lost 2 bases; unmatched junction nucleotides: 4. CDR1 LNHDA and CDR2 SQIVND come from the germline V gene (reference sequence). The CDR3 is CASSTRLAGGPYEQYF. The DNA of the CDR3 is TGTGCCAGTAGTACGAGACTAGCGGGAGGGCCCTACGAGCAGTACTTC.

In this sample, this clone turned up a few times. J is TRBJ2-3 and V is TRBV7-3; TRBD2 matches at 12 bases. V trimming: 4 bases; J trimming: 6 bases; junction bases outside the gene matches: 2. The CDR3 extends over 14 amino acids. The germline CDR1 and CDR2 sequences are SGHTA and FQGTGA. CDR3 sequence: CASSSTSGSDTQYF. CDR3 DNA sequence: TGTGCCAGCAGCTCGACTAGCGGGAGTGATACGCAGTATTTT.

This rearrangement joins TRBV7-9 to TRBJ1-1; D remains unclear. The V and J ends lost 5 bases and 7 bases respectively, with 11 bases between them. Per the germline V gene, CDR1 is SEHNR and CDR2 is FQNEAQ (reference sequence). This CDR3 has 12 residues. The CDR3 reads CASSLHPGEAFF. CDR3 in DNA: TGTGCCAGCAGCCTACACCCAGGTGAAGCTTTCTTT.

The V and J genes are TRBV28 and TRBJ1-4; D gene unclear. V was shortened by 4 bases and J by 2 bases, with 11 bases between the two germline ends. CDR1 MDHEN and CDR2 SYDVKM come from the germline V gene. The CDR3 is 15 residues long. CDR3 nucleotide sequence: TGTGCCAGCAGTTGGCCCTTTGGGACTAATGAAAAACTGTTTTTT. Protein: CASSWPFGTNEKLFF.

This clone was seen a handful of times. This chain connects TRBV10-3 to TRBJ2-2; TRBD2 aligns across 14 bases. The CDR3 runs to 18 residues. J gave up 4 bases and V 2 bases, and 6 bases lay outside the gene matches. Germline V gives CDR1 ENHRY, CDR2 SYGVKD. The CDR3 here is CAISEPGTSGSRTGELFF. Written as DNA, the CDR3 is TGTGCCATCAGTGAGCCCGGGACTAGCGGGAGTCGCACCGGGGAGCTGTTTTTT.

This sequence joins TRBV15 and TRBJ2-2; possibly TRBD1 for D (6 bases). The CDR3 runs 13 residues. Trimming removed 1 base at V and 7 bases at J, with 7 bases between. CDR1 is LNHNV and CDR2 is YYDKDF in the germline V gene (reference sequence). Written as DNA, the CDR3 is TGTGCCACCAGCAGAGGAGGGGGCGGGGAGCTGTTTTTT. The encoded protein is CATSRGGGGELFF.

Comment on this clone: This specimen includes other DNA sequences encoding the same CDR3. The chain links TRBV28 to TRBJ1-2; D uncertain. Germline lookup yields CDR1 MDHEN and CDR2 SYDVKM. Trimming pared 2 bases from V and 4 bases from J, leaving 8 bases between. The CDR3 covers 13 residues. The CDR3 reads CASSLAGGYGYTF. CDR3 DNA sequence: TGTGCCAGCAGTTTAGCAGGTGGCTATGGCTACACCTTC.

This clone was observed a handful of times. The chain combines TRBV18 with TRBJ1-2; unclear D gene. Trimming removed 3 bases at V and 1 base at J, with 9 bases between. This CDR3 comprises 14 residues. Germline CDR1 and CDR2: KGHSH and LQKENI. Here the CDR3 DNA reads TGTGCCAGCTCACCGTCGGCAGTTAACTATGGCTACACCTTC. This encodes CASSPSAVNYGYTF.

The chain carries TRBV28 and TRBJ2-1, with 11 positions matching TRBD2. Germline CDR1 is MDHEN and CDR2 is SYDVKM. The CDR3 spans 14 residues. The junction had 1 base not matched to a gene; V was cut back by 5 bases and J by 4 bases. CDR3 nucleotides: TGTGCCAGCAGTCGGACTAGCGGGTACAATGAGCAGTTCTTC. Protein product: CASSRTSGYNEQFF.

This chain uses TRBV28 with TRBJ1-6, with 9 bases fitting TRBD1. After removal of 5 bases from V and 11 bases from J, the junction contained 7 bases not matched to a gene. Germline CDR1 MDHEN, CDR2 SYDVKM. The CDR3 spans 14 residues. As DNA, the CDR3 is TGTGCCAGCAGTCCTACAGGGGGCGCAGCACCCCTCCACTTT. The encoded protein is CASSPTGGAAPLHF.

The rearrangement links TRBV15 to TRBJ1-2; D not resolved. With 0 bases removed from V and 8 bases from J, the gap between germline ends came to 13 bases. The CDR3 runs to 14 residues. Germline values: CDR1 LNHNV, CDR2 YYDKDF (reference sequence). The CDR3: CATSRDKAERGYTF. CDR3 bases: TGTGCCACCAGCAGAGATAAAGCCGAGCGGGGCTACACCTTC.